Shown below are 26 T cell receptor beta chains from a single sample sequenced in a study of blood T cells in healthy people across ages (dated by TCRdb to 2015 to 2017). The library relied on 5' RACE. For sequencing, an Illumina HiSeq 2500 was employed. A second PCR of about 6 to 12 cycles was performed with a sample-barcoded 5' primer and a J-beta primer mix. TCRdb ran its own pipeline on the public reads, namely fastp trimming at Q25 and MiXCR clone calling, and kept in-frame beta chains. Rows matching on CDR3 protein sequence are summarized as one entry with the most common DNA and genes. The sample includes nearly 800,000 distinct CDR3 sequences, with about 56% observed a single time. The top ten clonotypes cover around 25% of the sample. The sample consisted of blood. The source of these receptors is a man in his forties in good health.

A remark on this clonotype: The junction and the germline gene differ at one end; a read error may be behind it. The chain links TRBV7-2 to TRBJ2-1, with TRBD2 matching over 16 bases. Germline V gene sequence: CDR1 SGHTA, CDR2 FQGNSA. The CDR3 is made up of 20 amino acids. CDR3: CASGFLAGTSGRGSYNEQFF. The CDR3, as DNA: TGTGCCAGCGGCTTCCTGGCCGGGACTAGCGGGAGGGGCTCCTACAATGAGCAGTTCTTC. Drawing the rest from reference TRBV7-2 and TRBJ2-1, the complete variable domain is GAGVSQSPSNKVTEKGKDVELRCDPISGHTALYWYRQSLGQGLEFLIYFQGNSAPDKSGLPSDRFSAERTGGSVSTLTIQRTQQEDSAVYLCASGFLAGTSGRGSYNEQFFGPGTRLTVL.

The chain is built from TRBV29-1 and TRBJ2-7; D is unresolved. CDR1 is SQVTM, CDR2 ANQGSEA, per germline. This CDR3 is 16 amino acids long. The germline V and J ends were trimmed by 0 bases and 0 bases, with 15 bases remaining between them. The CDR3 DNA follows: TGCAGCGTTGAAGATTCTTCGGGCAGCTACTCCTACGAGCAGTACTTC. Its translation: CSVEDSSGSYSYEQYF.

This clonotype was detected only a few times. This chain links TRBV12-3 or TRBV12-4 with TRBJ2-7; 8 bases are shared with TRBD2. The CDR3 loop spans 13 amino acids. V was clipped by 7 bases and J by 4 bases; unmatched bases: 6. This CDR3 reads CASTEGLVYEQYF. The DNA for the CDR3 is TGTGCCAGCACCGAGGGACTAGTTTACGAGCAGTACTTC.

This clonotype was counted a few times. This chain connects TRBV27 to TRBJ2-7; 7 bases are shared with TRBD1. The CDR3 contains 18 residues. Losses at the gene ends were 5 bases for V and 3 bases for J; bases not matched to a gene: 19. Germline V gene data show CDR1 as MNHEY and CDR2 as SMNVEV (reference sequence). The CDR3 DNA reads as TGTGCCAGCAGTACAGGGGCAGGGAAGGATAATAGGGACTACGAGCAGTACTTC. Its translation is CASSTGAGKDNRDYEQYF.

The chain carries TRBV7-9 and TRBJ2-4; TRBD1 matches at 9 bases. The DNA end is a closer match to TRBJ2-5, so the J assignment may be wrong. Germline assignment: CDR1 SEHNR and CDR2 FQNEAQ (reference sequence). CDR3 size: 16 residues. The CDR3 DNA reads TGTGCCAGCAGCTATCCACAGGGGGCACTGGGAGAGACCCAGTACTTC. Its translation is CASSYPQGALGETQYF.

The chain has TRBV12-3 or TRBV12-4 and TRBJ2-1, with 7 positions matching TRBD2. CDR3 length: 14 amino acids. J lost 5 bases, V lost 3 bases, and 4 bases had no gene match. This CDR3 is CASSFSRGNNEQFF. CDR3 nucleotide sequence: TGTGCCAGCAGTTTTTCGCGGGGGAACAATGAGCAGTTCTTC.

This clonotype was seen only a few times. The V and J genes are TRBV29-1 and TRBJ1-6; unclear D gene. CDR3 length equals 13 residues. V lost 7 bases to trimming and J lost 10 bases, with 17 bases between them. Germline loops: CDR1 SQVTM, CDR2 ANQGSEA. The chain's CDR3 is CSAAEGAQSPLHF. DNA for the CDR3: TGCAGCGCTGCGGAAGGTGCACAATCACCCCTCCACTTT.

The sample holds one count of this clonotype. The CDR3 region is CATSEQLAGAPTAQETQYF. CDR3 in DNA: TGTGCCACCAGTGAACAACTAGCGGGGGCTCCTACAGCTCAAGAGACCCAGTACTTC. The gene calls are TRBV24-1 and TRBJ2-5; 11 bases map to TRBD2. The length of the CDR3 is 19 residues. V shed 4 bases, J shed 2 bases, and the junction held 14 bases outside the gene matches. Germline CDR1 is KGHDR and CDR2 is SFDVKD.

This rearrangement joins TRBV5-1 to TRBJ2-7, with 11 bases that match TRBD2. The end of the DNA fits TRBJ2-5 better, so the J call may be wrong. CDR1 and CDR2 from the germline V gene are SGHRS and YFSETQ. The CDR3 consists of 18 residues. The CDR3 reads CASSLGRLAGLSWETQYF. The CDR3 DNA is TGCGCCAGCAGCTTGGGGAGACTAGCGGGGCTATCCTGGGAGACCCAGTACTTC.

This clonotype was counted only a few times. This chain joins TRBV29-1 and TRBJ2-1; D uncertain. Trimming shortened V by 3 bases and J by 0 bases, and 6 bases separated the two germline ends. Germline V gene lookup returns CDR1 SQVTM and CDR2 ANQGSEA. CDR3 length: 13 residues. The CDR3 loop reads CSVDQSSYNEQFF. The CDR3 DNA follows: TGCAGCGTTGACCAGAGCTCCTACAATGAGCAGTTCTTC.

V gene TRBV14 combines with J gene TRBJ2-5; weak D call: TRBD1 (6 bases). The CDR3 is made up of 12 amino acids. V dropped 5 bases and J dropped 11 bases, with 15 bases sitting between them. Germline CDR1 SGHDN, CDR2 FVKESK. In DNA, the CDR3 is TGTGCCAGCAGCACCGGGACACCAGAGCAGTACTTC. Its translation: CASSTGTPEQYF.

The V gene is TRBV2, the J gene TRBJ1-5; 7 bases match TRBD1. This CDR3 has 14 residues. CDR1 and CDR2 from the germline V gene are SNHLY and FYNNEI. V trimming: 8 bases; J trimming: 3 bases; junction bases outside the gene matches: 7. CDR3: CASSRGNVNQPQHF. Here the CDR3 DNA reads TGTGCCAGCTCCAGGGGGAATGTCAATCAGCCCCAGCATTTT.

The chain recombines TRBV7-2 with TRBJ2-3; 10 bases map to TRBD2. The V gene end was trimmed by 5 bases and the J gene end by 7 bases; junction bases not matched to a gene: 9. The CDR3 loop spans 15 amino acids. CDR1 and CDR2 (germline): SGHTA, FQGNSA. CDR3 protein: CASSLLAGVSNTQYF. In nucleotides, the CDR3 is TGTGCCAGCAGCCTCCTAGCGGGAGTATCAAATACGCAGTATTTT.

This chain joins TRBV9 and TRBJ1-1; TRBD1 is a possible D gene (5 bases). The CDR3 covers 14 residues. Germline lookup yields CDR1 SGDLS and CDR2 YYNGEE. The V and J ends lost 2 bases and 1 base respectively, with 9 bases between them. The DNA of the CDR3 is TGTGCCAGCAGCGTGGGGGTGGAGAACACTGAAGCTTTCTTT. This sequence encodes CASSVGVENTEAFF.

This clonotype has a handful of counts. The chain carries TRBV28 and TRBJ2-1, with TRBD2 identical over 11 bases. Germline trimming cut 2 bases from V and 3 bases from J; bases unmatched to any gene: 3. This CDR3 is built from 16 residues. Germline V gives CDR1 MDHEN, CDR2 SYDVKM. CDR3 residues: CASSLLAGGGYNEQFF. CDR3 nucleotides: TGTGCCAGCAGTTTACTAGCGGGGGGCGGCTACAATGAGCAGTTCTTC.

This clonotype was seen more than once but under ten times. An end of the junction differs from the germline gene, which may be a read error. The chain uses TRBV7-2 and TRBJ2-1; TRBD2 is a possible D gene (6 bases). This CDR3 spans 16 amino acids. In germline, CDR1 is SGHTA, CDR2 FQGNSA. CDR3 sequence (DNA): TGTGCCAGCAGCTTCCAAACGAGTGGGGGGTACAAGGAGCAGTTCTTC. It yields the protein CASSFQTSGGYKEQFF.

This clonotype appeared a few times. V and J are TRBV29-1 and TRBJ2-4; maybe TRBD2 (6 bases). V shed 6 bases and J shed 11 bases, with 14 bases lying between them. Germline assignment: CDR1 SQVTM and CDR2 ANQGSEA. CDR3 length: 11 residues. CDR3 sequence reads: CSVSQTGVQYF. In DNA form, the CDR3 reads TGCAGCGTATCTCAGACGGGGGTTCAGTACTTC.

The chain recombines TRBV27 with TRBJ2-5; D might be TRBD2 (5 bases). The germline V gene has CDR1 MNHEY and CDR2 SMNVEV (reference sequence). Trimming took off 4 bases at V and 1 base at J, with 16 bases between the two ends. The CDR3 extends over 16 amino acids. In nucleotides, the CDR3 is TGTGCCAGCAGTTCACTCCCGGACTTCTCCCAAGAGACCCAGTACTTC. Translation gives CASSSLPDFSQETQYF.

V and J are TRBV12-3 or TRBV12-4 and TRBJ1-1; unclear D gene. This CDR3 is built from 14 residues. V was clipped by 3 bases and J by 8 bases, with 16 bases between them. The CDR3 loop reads CASSFRATYREAFF. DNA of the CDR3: TGTGCCAGCAGTTTCCGTGCGACCTACCGGGAAGCTTTCTTT.

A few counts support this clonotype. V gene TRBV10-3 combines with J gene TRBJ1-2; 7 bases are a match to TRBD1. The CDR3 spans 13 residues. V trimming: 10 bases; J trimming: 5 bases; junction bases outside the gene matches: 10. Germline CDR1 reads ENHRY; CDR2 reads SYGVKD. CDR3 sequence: CASTLDRLYGYTF. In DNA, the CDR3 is TGTGCCAGCACCCTGGACAGGCTATATGGCTACACCTTC.

The CDR3 protein is CASAAVATDTQYF. In DNA form, the CDR3 reads TGTGCCAGCGCGGCAGTGGCCACAGATACGCAGTATTTT. The chain recombines TRBV6-4 with TRBJ2-3; no clear D gene. Germline V gene lookup returns CDR1 MRHNA and CDR2 SNTAGT. V dropped 8 bases and J dropped 2 bases, with 11 bases sitting between them. This CDR3 is built from 13 residues.

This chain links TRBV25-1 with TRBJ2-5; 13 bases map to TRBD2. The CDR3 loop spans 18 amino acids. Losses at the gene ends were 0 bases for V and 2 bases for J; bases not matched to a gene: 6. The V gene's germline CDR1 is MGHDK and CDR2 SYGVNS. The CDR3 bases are TGTGCCAGCAGTGAATATCCCGGGACTAGCGGGGAACAAGAGACCCAGTACTTC. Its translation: CASSEYPGTSGEQETQYF.

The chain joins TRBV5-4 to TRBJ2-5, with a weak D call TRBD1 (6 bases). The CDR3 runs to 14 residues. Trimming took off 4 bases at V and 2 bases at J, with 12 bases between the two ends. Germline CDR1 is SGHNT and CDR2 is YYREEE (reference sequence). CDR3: CASSQGQQQETQYF. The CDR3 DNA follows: TGTGCCAGCAGCCAAGGACAGCAACAAGAGACCCAGTACTTC.

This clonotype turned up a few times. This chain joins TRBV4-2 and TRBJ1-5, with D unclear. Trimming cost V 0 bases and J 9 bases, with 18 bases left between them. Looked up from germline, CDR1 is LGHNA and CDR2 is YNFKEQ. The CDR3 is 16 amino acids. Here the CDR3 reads CASSQEKQASNAPQHF. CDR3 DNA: TGTGCCAGCAGCCAAGAGAAGCAGGCCTCCAATGCGCCCCAGCATTTT.

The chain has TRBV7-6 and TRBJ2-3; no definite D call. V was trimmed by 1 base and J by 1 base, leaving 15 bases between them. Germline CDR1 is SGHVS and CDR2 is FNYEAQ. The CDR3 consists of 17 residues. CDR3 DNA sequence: TGTGCCAGCAGCTTAGGGGTTTCTTCTTCTGGCACAGATACGCAGTATTTT. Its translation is CASSLGVSSSGTDTQYF.

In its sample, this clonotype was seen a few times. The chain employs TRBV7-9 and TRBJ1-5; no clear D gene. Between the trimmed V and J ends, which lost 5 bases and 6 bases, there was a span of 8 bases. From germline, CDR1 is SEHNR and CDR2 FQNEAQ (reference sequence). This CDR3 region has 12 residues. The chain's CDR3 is CASSTTVQPQHF. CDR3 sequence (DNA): TGTGCCAGCAGCACTACAGTTCAGCCCCAGCATTTT.